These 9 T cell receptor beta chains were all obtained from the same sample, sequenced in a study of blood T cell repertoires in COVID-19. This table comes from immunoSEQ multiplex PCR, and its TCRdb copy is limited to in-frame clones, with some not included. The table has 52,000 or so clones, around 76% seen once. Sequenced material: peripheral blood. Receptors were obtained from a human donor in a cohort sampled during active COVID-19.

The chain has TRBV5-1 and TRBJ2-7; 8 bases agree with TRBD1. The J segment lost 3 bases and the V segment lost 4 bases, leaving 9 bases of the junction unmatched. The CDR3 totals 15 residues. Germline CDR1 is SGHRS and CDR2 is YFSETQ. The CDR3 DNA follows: TGCGCCAGCAGCGAAAATCTGGGACAGGTCTACGAGCAGTACTTC. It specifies CASSENLGQVYEQYF.

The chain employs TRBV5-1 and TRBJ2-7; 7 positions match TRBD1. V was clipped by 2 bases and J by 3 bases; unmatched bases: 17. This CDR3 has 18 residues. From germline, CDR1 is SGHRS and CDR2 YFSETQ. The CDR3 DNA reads TGCGCCAGCAGCTTCAGGCAGGGGGTTCGATCCGCATTCTACGAGCAGTACTTC. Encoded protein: CASSFRQGVRSAFYEQYF.

The CDR3 DNA sequence: TGTGCCAGCAGTTCCAACAGGGGACGGACTGAAGCTTTCTTT. Protein: CASSSNRGRTEAFF. The chain employs TRBV6-5 and TRBJ1-1; 7 nucleotides line up with TRBD1. CDR1 and CDR2 (germline): MNHEY, SVGAGI. V gave up 4 bases and J gave up 5 bases; unmatched junction bases: 7. The CDR3 contains 14 residues.

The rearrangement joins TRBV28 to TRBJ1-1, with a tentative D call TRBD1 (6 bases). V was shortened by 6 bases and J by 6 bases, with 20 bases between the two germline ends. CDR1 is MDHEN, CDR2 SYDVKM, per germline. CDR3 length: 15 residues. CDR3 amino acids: CASRRFTGIYPEAFF. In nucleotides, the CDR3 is TGTGCCAGCAGACGCTTTACAGGGATTTATCCTGAAGCTTTCTTT.

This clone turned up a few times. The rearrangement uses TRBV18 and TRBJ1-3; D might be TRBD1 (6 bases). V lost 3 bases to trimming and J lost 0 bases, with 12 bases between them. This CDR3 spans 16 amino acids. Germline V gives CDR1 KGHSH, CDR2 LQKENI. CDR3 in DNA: TGTGCCAGCTCACCTGTTACAGGGAGCTCTGGAAACACCATATATTTT. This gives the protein CASSPVTGSSGNTIYF.

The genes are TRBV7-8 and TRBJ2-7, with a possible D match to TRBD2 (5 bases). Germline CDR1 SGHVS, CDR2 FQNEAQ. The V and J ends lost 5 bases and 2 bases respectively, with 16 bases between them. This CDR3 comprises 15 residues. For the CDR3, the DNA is TGTGCCAGCAGCCCCGGACGGGGTAACCCCTACGAGCAGTACTTC. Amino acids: CASSPGRGNPYEQYF. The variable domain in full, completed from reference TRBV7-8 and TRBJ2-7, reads GAGVSQSPRYKVAKRGQDVALRCDPISGHVSLFWYQQALGQGPEFLTYFQNEAQLDKSGLPSDRFFAERPEGSVSTLKIQRTQQEDSAVYLCASSPGRGNPYEQYFGPGTRLTVT.

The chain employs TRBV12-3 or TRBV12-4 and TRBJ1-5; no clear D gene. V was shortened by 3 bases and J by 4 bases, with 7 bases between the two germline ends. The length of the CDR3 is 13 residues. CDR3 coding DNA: TGTGCCAGCAGTTTGGCCTCTAATCAGCCCCAGCATTTT. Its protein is CASSLASNQPQHF.

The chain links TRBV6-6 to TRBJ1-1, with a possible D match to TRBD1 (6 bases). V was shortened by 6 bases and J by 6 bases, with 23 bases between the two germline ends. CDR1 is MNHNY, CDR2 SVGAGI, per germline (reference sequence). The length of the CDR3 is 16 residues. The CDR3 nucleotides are TGTGCCAGCAGAATAACCTTGGGGGCGCAATTGGCTGAAGCTTTCTTT. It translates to CASRITLGAQLAEAFF.

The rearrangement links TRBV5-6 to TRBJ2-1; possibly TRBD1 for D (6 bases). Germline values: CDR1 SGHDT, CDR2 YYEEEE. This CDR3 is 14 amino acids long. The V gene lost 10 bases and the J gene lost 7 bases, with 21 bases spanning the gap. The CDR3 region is CAGKLQGSENEQFF. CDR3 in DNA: TGTGCCGGCAAATTACAGGGCTCGGAGAATGAGCAGTTCTTC.